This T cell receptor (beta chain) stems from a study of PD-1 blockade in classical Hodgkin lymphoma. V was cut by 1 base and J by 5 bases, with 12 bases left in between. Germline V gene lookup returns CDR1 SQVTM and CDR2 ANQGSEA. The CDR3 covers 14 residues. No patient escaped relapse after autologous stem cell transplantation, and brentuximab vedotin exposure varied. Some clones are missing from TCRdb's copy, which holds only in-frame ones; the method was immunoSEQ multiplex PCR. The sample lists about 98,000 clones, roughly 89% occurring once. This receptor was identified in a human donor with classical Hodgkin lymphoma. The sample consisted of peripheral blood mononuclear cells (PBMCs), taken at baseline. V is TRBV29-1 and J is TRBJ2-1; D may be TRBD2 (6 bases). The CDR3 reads CSVEVPGANNEQFF. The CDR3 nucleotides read TGCAGCGTTGAAGTGCCGGGAGCGAACAATGAGCAGTTCTTC.